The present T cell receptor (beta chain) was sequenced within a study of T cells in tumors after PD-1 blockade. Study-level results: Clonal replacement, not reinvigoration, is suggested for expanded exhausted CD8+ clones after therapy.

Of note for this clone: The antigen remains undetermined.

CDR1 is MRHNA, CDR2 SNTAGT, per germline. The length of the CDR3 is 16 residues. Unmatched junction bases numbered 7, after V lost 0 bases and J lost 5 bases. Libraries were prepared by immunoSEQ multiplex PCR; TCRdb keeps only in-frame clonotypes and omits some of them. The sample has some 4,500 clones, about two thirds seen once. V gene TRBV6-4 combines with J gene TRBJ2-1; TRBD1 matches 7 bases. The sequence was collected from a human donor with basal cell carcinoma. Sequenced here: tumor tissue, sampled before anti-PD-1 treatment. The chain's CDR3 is CASSDSDREVDNEQFF. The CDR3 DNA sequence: TGTGCCAGCAGTGACTCTGACAGGGAAGTGGACAATGAGCAGTTCTTC.